This T cell receptor beta chain was profiled in a study of blood T cell repertoires in COVID-19. Germline CDR1 reads LGHDT; CDR2 reads YNNKEL (reference sequence). With V trimmed by 11 bases and J by 5 bases, 12 bases remained unmatched. The CDR3 consists of 15 residues. Method: immunoSEQ multiplex PCR; TCRdb's copy keeps in-frame clones and lacks some. Among 250,000 to 300,000 clones listed, approximately 90% were seen once. This clone was recorded once. The rearrangement links TRBV3-1 (or the pseudogene TRBV3-2) to TRBJ1-6, with 7 bases matching TRBD1. Sequencing used peripheral blood. This receptor was obtained from a middle-aged man with acute or convalescent COVID-19. The CDR3: CAASAGTANNSPLHF. In nucleotides, the CDR3 is TGTGCCGCTTCGGCGGGGACAGCGAATAATTCACCCCTCCACTTT.